Detailed here is one T cell receptor beta chain. Germline-derived CDR1 and CDR2 are SGHTA and FQGTGA. The V end lost 2 bases, the J end lost 0 bases, and 11 bases lay between the germline ends. The CDR3 extends over 15 amino acids. Sequencing used immunoSEQ v3. Each library reached 1.5 million to 2.5 million read pairs, or about 5-6 million at deep level. Sequencing used immunoSEQ multiplex PCR; TCRdb keeps in-frame clones, though not all of them. The sample yields 25,000 to 30,000 clones, over 60% seen once. This record comes from a study of TIL therapy for anti-PD-1-resistant metastatic lung cancer. About the study: Tumors carried a median about 1.6 non-synonymous mutations per megabase.

Time point reported: pre-treatment sample, taken before nivolumab and TIL therapy. Pleural nodules or supraclavicular lymph nodes made up most of the excised metastases sampled. Sample: tumor tissue, taken at baseline. The TCR originated in a person aged 25 to 80 with non-small cell lung cancer. This chain joins TRBV7-3 and TRBJ2-7, with a weak D call TRBD1 (6 bases). As DNA, the CDR3 is TGTGCCAGCAGCTTACAGACAGGAGACTCCTACGAGCAGTACTTC. It codes for CASSLQTGDSYEQYF.